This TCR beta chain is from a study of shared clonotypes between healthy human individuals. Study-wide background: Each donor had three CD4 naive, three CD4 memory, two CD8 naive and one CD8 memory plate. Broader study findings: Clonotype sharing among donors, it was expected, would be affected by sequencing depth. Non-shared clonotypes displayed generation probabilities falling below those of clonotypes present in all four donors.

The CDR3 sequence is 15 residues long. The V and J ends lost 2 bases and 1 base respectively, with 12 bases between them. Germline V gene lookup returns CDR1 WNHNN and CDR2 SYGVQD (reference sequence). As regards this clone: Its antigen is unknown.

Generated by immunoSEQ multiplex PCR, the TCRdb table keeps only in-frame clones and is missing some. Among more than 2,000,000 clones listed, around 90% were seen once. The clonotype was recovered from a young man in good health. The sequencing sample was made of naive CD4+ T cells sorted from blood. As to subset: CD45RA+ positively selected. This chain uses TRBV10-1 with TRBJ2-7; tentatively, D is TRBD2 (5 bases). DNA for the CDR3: TGCGCCAGCAGTGAGAGCCGGGGTAATTCCTACGAGCAGTACTTC. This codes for CASSESRGNSYEQYF.